The clone carrying this T cell receptor (beta chain) was observed a single time. This entry belongs to a study of T cells after posttransplantation cyclophosphamide. Profiled with immunoSEQ multiplex PCR; TCRdb holds only in-frame clones, not every one. Of about 46,000 clones listed, roughly nine tenths are singletons. This CDR3 contains 15 residues. J was trimmed by 3 bases and V by 5 bases; bases with no gene match: 8. Germline values: CDR1 LNHDA, CDR2 SQIVND (reference sequence). This TCR came from a woman between 45 and 65 years old in good health and a related stem cell transplant donor. The V and J genes are TRBV19 and TRBJ2-5, with 8 bases fitting TRBD2. Sequencing was done on a sample of PBMCs. The CDR3 region has the DNA TGTGCCAGTAGTGTCTCAGCGGGGGTCAAAGAGACCCAGTACTTC. Translated, it gives CASSVSAGVKETQYF.